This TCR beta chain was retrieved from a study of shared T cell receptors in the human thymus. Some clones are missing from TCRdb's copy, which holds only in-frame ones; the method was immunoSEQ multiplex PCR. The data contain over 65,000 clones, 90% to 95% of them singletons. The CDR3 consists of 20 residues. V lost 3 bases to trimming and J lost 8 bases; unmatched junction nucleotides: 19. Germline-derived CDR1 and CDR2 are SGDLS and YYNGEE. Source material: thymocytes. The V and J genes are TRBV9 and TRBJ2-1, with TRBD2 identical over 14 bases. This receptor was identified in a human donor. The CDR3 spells CASSDPPRPGLAGAGDEQFF. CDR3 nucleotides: TGTGCCAGCAGCGATCCCCCAAGACCGGGACTAGCGGGGGCTGGGGATGAGCAGTTCTTC.